Described below is a single T cell receptor (beta chain) sequence and its context. Its antigen is as yet unknown. The data derive from a study of T cell repertoires in cytomegalovirus infection. In the study overall: CMV epitopes used comprised recently identified HLA-C-restricted ones and well-studied HLA-B-restricted ones.

The study, taken as a whole, reports: What dominated the ex vivo response were HLA-C-restricted CMV-specific TCR beta clonotypes.

Germline V gene lookup returns CDR1 MGHRA and CDR2 YSYEKL. The CDR3 is made up of 18 amino acids. V lost 4 bases and J lost 1; bases outside the gene matches: 5. TCRdb recomputed calls from the reads with MiXCR, one row per CDR3 protein. The table shows about 920,000 distinct CDR3 sequences, with roughly 30% occurring only once. This TCR came from a human donor in good health (CMV status not recorded). Some clones in this sample may be carry-over from other donors' samples. V gene TRBV4-1 combines with J gene TRBJ2-2; 14 bases are a match to TRBD2. Sample: cultured CD8+ T cells from PBMCs, taken from culture after CMV antigen stimulation. CDR3 in amino acids: CASSLKTSGGVNTGELFF. The CDR3 DNA reads as TGCGCCAGCAGCCTGAAGACTAGCGGGGGGGTGAACACCGGGGAGCTGTTTTTT.